In this sample, the clone carrying this T cell receptor (beta chain) turned up once. Its antigen is not identified. The study reverse transcribed the entire isolated RNA, so it sequenced expressed TCRB transcripts. Assay used: immunoSEQ multiplex PCR; TCRdb lists only in-frame clones, some missing. Among 200,000 to 250,000 clones listed, more than 65% were seen once. Germline assignment: CDR1 SGHVS and CDR2 FNYEAQ. The ends were cut back, 5 bases at V and 6 bases at J, with 14 bases in the middle. The CDR3 is 15 amino acids. These data originate in a study of beta chain features in type 1 diabetes. About the study: Summed over all samples, the examined sorted cells came to under 110,000,000.

Markers CD45RO/CCR7/CD25/CD127/CD95/CD27 served to sort CD4+ naive, central memory, regulatory and stem cell-like memory cells. Study results and caveats: The naive, central memory and Treg TCRB repertoires showed an apparent similarity that was greater among patients than among healthy donors. The study found moderately but significantly shorter TCRB CDR3s in all four CD4+ subsets of Type 1 diabetes patients.

This receptor was taken from a man aged 30 to 45 in good health. The sequencing input was naive CD4+ T cells from blood. This chain uses TRBV7-6 with TRBJ1-6; D is undetermined. The CDR3 nucleotides read TGTGCCAGCAGCGTTAGTGAGGTCCCTAATTCACCCCTCCACTTT. Residues: CASSVSEVPNSPLHF.